This T cell receptor beta chain was found in a study of blood T cell repertoires in COVID-19. Whole-study context: Acute and convalescent COVID-19 specimens originated in the United States, Italy and Spain. Sample material is recorded as cDNA or gDNA derived from T cells, B-cell-depleted T cells, or PBMCs.

The CDR3 runs to 18 residues. Germline V gene lookup returns CDR1 MNHEY and CDR2 SMNVEV (reference sequence). The J segment lost 7 bases and the V segment lost 5 bases, leaving 19 bases of the junction unmatched. The authors' processing: It was from reference gene primer amplification that nucleated cell counts were estimated. Method: immunoSEQ multiplex PCR; TCRdb's copy keeps in-frame clones and lacks some. The V and J calls and clone size were taken over from that table, and D and trimming were inferred from the DNA. The sample lists roughly 80,000 clones; over 75% were seen once. Material for sequencing was peripheral blood. The chain combines TRBV27 with TRBJ1-2; 10 bases align to TRBD1. This receptor was obtained from a man aged 50-59 years with acute or convalescent COVID-19. This chain's CDR3 is CASSPFAIRQGAGGGYTF. CDR3 nucleotide sequence: TGTGCCAGCAGTCCCTTTGCGATTAGACAGGGGGCGGGTGGTGGCTACACCTTC.